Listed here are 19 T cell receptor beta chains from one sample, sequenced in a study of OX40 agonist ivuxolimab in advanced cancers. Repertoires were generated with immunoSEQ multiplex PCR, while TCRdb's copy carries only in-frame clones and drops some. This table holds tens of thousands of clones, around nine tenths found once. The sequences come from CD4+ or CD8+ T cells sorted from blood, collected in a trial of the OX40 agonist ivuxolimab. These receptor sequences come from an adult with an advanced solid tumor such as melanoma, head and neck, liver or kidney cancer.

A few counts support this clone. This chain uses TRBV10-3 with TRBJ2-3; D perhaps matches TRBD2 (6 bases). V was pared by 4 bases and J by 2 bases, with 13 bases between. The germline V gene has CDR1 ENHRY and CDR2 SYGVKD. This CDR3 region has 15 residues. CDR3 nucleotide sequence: TGTGCCATCAGTGTACGGGAGCCGGCCACAGATACGCAGTATTTT. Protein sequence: CAISVREPATDTQYF.

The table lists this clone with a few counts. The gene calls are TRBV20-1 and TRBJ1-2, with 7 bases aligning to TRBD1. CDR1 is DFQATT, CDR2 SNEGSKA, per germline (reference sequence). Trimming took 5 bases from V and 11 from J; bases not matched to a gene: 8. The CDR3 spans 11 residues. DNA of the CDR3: TGCAGTGCTCAGGGGAGGGGGCGGTACACCTTC. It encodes CSAQGRGRYTF.

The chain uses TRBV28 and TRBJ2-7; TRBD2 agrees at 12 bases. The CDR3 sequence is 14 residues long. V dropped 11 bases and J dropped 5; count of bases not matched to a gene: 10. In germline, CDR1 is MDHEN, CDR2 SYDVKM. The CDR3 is CASLTSGRIHEQYF. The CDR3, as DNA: TGTGCCTCCCTAACTAGCGGGAGGATCCACGAGCAGTACTTC.

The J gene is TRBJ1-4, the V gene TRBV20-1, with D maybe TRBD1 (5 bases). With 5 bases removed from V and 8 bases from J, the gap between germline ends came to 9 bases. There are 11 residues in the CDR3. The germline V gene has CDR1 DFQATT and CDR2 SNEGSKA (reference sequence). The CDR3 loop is CSAGHGEKLFF. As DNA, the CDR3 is TGCAGTGCTGGACACGGGGAAAAACTGTTTTTT.

CDR3 residues: CASSPGLAFTGELFF. The CDR3, as DNA: TGTGCCAGCAGCCCGGGACTAGCGTTCACCGGGGAGCTGTTTTTT. The V call is TRBV7-9, the J call TRBJ2-2; 10 bases match TRBD2. The CDR3 covers 15 residues. V gave up 5 bases and J gave up 4 bases; unmatched junction bases: 4. From germline, CDR1 is SEHNR and CDR2 FQNEAQ (reference sequence).

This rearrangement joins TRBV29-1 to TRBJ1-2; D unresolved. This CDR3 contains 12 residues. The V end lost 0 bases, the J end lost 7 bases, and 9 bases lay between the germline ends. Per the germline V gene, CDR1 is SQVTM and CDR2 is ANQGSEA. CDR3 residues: CSVEDRVGGYTF. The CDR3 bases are TGCAGCGTTGAAGATCGGGTCGGTGGCTACACCTTC.

The CDR3 bases are TGTGCCAGCAGAGCCGGGACAGGGGGCGGCGAGCAGTACTTC. Protein: CASRAGTGGGEQYF. The rearrangement links TRBV2 to TRBJ2-7, with 12 positions matching TRBD1. Germline-derived CDR1 and CDR2 are SNHLY and FYNNEI. This CDR3 spans 14 amino acids. V trimming: 6 bases; J trimming: 6 bases; junction bases outside the gene matches: 6. Drawing the rest from reference TRBV2 and TRBJ2-7, the complete variable domain is EPEVTQTPSHQVTQMGQEVILRCVPISNHLYFYWYRQILGQKVEFLVSFYNNEISEKSEIFDDQFSVERPDGSNFTLKIRSTKLEDSAMYFCASRAGTGGGEQYFGPGTRLTVT.

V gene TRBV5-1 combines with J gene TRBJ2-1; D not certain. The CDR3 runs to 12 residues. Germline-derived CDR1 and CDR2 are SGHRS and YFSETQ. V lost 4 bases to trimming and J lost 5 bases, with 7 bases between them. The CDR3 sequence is CASSGTNNEQFF. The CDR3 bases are TGCGCCAGCAGCGGAACTAACAATGAGCAGTTCTTC.

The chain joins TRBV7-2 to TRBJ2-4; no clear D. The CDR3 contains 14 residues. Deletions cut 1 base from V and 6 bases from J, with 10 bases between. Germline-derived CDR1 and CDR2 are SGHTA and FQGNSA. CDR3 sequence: CASSLERFRNIQYF. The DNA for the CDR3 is TGTGCCAGCAGCTTAGAAAGGTTTAGAAACATTCAGTACTTC.

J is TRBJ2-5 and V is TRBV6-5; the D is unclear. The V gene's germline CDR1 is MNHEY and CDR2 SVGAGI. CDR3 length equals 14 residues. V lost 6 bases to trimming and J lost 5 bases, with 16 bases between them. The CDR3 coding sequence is TGTGCCAGCAGGGTGGCAAGGTTCCCGGAGACCCAGTACTTC. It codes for CASRVARFPETQYF.

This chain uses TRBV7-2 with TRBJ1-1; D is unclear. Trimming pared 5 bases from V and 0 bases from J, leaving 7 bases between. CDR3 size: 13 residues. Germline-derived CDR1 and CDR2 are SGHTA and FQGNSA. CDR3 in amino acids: CASSPYVNTEAFF. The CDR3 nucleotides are TGTGCCAGCAGCCCGTACGTGAACACTGAAGCTTTCTTT.

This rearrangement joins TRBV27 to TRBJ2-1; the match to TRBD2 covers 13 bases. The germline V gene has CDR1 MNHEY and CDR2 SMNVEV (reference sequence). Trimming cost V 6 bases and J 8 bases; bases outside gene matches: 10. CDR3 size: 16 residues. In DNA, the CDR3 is TGTGCCAGCAGGGGACTAGCGGGGTTCGTGGGCCATGAGCAGTTCTTC. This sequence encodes CASRGLAGFVGHEQFF.

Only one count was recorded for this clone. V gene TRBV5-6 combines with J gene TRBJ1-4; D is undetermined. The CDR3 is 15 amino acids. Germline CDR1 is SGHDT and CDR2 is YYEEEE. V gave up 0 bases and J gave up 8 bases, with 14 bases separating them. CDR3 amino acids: CASSLEVDTSEKLFF. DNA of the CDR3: TGTGCCAGCAGCTTGGAGGTAGACACCAGCGAAAAACTGTTTTTT.

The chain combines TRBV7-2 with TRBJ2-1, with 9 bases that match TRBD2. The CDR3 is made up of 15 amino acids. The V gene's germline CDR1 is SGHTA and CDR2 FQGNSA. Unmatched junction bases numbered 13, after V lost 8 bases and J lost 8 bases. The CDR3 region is CASGLLAGGGDEQFF. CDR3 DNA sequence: TGTGCCAGCGGCCTCTTGGCGGGAGGGGGGGATGAGCAGTTCTTC.

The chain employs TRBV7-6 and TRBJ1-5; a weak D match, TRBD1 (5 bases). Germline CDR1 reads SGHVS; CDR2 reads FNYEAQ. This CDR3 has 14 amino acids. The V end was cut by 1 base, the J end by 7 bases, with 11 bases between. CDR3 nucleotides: TGTGCCAGCAGCTTAGATCAAGACAGACAGCCCCAGCATTTT. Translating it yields CASSLDQDRQPQHF.

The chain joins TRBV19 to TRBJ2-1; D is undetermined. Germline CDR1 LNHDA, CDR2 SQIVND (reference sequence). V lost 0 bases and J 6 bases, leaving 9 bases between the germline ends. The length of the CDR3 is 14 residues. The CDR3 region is CASSIDSEINEQFF. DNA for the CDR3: TGTGCCAGTAGTATAGATTCGGAAATCAATGAGCAGTTCTTC.

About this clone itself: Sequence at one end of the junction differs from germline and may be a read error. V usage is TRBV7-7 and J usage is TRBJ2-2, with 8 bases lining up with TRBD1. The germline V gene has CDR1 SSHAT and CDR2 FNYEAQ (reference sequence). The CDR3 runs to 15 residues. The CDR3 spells CASSPDRGDTGELFF. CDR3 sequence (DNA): TGTGCTAGCAGCCCCGACAGGGGTGACACCGGGGAGCTGTTTTTT. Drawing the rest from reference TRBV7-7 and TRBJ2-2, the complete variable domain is GAGVSQSPRYKVTKRGQDVTLRCDPISSHATLYWYQQALGQGPEFLTYFNYEAQPDKSGLPSDRFSAERPEGSISTLTIQRTEQRDSAMYRCASSPDRGDTGELFFGEGSRLTVL.

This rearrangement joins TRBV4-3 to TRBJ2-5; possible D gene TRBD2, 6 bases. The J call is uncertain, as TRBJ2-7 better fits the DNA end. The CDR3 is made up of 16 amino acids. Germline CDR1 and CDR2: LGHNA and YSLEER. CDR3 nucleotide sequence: TGCGCCAGCAGCCAAGTTACGGGGGTGGGGTCCTACGAGCAGTACTTC. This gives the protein CASSQVTGVGSYEQYF.

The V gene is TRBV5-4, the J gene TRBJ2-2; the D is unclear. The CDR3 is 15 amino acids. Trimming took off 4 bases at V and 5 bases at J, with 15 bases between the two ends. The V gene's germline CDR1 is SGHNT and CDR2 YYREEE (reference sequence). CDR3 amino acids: CASSPGWGRTGELFF. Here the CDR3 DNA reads TGTGCCAGCAGCCCGGGTTGGGGTAGAACCGGGGAGCTGTTTTTT.